This TCR beta chain comes out of a study of cytomegalovirus exposure and HLA in healthy donors. With V trimmed by 6 bases and J by 0 bases, 0 bases remained unmatched. Germline V gene data show CDR1 as SNHLY and CDR2 as FYNNEI. The CDR3 runs 14 residues. Remarks on this clone: Its target is unknown.

General study findings and limits: Reportedly, a later analysis found an Asian-associated ancestry cluster had fewer N-insertions than the roughly 700-donor mean. A missense DCLRE1C variant was associated with V- and J-gene trimming of TCR beta chains in a later analysis, and an independent cohort replicated the association.

A multiplex PCR was run with 60 Vbeta primers and 13 Jbeta primers. The assay was immunoSEQ multiplex PCR, and TCRdb's table has in-frame clones only and misses some. The sample shows more than 70,000 clones, approximately 70% of them seen only once. Source material: PBMCs. The V call is TRBV2, the J call TRBJ2-1; 9 bases are a match to TRBD1. The origin of this receptor is a woman aged 50 to 65 in good health and CMV-seropositive. CDR3 nucleotides: TGTGCCAGCAGGGGACAGGGCTCCTACAATGAGCAGTTCTTC. This encodes CASRGQGSYNEQFF.